The 9 T cell receptor beta chains given below trace back to one sample, sequenced in a study of blood T cell repertoires in COVID-19. Profiled with immunoSEQ multiplex PCR; TCRdb holds only in-frame clones, not every one. The repertoire holds about 200,000 clones, with 85% as singletons. The specimen was peripheral blood. The receptors were sampled from a man aged 55 to 70 with COVID-19, enrolled during active disease.

V is TRBV3-1 (or the pseudogene TRBV3-2) and J is TRBJ2-1, with TRBD2 matching over 9 bases. Germline CDR1 LGHDT, CDR2 YNNKEL (reference sequence). Trimming removed 3 bases from V and 6 bases from J; junction bases left unmatched: 9. The CDR3 covers 16 residues. The CDR3 coding sequence is TGTGCCAGCAGCCATGGAGGGACTAGCATTGGCAATGAGCAGTTCTTC. Residues: CASSHGGTSIGNEQFF.

Remarks on this clone: One end of the junction does not line up with germline, which may come from a read error. The chain links TRBV9 to TRBJ1-2, with D possibly being TRBD1 (6 bases). CDR3 length equals 13 residues. Germline CDR1 and CDR2: SGDLS and YYNGEE. Here the CDR3 reads CASSSINRDGYTF. In DNA form, the CDR3 reads TGTGCCAGCAGCTCAATAAACAGGGATGGGTACACCTTC.

The J gene is TRBJ1-3, the V gene TRBV5-1, with TRBD1 as a possible D gene (5 bases). The CDR3 consists of 16 residues. V shed 0 bases and J shed 2 bases, with 12 bases lying between them. Germline CDR1 and CDR2: SGHRS and YFSETQ. The CDR3, as DNA: TGCGCCAGCAGCTTGGAGGGACTTAGCCCTGGAAACACCATATATTTT. Its protein product is CASSLEGLSPGNTIYF.

This clone has only a few counts. The CDR3 region has the DNA TGTGCCAGCAGCCGTGCCAGGTCCTATGGCTACACCTTC. It translates to CASSRARSYGYTF. The J gene is TRBJ1-2, the V gene TRBV5-6; D remains ambiguous. V lost 4 bases and J lost 4, with 11 bases in between. Germline V gene sequence: CDR1 SGHDT, CDR2 YYEEEE. CDR3 length: 13 residues.

The chain combines TRBV19 with TRBJ1-5; D perhaps matches TRBD1 (5 bases). Germline V gene lookup returns CDR1 LNHDA and CDR2 SQIVND (reference sequence). The ends were cut back, 8 bases at V and 0 bases at J, with 17 bases in the middle. The length of the CDR3 is 16 residues. Here the CDR3 DNA reads TGTGCCAGTGGCGCCAGGGACTACCTTAGCAATCAGCCCCAGCATTTT. Amino acid sequence: CASGARDYLSNQPQHF.

The rearrangement joins TRBV19 to TRBJ2-7, with 9 bases fitting TRBD1. The CDR3 loop spans 14 amino acids. Per the germline V gene, CDR1 is LNHDA and CDR2 is SQIVND (reference sequence). After removal of 5 bases from V and 5 bases from J, the junction contained 7 bases not matched to a gene. In DNA form, the CDR3 reads TGTGCCAGTAGTGTATACCGGGACAGGGACGAGCAGTACTTC. It is translated as CASSVYRDRDEQYF.

This clone occurred many times. The rearrangement uses TRBV5-1 and TRBJ2-7, with 10 bases aligning to TRBD1. The J segment lost 6 bases and the V segment lost 4 bases, leaving 13 bases of the junction unmatched. The length of the CDR3 is 16 residues. The germline CDR1 and CDR2 sequences are SGHRS and YFSETQ. As DNA, the CDR3 is TGCGCCAGCAGCGAAGGACAGGGGGTAGGGTACACCGAGCAGTACTTC. It yields the protein CASSEGQGVGYTEQYF.

This clone showed up just once. The V and J genes are TRBV10-3 and TRBJ2-3; D might be TRBD2 (6 bases). The germline CDR1 and CDR2 sequences are ENHRY and SYGVKD. The CDR3 covers 14 residues. Between the trimmed V and J ends, which lost 4 bases and 3 bases, there was a span of 11 bases. In nucleotides, the CDR3 is TGTGCCATCAGTGTCAACCGGGGGACAGATACGCAGTATTTT. It specifies CAISVNRGTDTQYF.

There are a few counts of this clone. The genes are TRBV9 and TRBJ2-1, with 11 positions matching TRBD2. V was pared by 2 bases and J by 7 bases, with 5 bases of the junction left unmatched. This CDR3 is 15 amino acids long. Germline values: CDR1 SGDLS, CDR2 YYNGEE. The DNA for the CDR3 is TGTGCCAGCAGCGTTAGCGGGAGGGCGGGGAATGAGCAGTTCTTC. Amino acids: CASSVSGRAGNEQFF.